A selection of T cell receptor beta chains follows, all from one sample in a study of early T cells in non-severe SARS-CoV-2 infection. In TCRdb, the 5' RACE reads were re-called with MiXCR into one record per CDR3 protein. Found here are over 55,000 distinct CDR3 sequences, around 12% of them singletons; the top ten hold 2.9%. Specimen: whole blood. The receptors stem from an adult who was a healthcare worker with PCR-confirmed SARS-CoV-2 infection or an uninfected control (not recorded which). Both conserved end residues are part of each CDR3. The D gene is left open where the match is weak. Clone size is shown for a subset of rows, as once, few, many or a class of expanded clone.

>TRBD1|many|TRBV5-1|TRBJ1-4
TGCGCCAGCAGCTTGGAGGGACAGCCTAATGAAAAACTGTTTTTT
CASSLEGQPNEKLFF
>TRBD2|.|TRBV10-3|TRBJ2-5
TGTGCCATCAGACGAGGCGGGGGTGACGAGACCCAGTACTTC
CAIRRGGGDETQYF
>.|.|TRBV28|TRBJ2-6
TGTGCCAGCAGTCCAGAGGGGGCCAACGTCCTGACTTTC
CASSPEGANVLTF
>TRBD1|many|TRBV30|TRBJ1-5
TGTGCCTGGAGTGCGGGACAGCCCAATCAGCCCCAGCATTTT
CAWSAGQPNQPQHF
>TRBD2|many|TRBV7-3|TRBJ2-5
TGTGCCAGCAGCCCCACGGGGGCTAGCGGGGAGATGGGGGAGACCCAGTACTTC
CASSPTGASGEMGETQYF
>.|many|TRBV6-1|TRBJ2-5
TGTGCCAGCAGTTTCACCAGCGACAGTTCACACTCACGACAAGAGACCCAGTACTTC
CASSFTSDSSHSRQETQYF
>.|.|TRBV7-2|TRBJ1-2
TGTGCCAGCAGCTTAGGAAGAGGGCCGGCAAGCTATGGCTACACCTTC
CASSLGRGPASYGYTF
>.|many|TRBV11-2|TRBJ1-1
TGTGCCAGCAGCCCTGGGACCGCGAACACTGAAGCTTTCTTT
CASSPGTANTEAFF
>.|.|TRBV18|TRBJ2-3
TGTGCCAGCTCCCGCCGGGCCGTAGCCTCGGGCACAGATACGCAGTATTTT
CASSRRAVASGTDTQYF
>TRBD2|.|TRBV12-3/TRBV12-4|TRBJ2-7
TGTGCCAGCACCGGAGCGGGGTTCGAGCAGTACTTC
CASTGAGFEQYF
>TRBD1|many|TRBV10-3|TRBJ2-3
TGTGCCATCAGTGAGCCCCGACAGGGAGAGGCAGATACGCAGTATTTT
CAISEPRQGEADTQYF
>TRBD2|many|TRBV3-1|TRBJ2-1
TGTGCCAGCAGCCAAAGCGGGAGGGTTTTGGTCGATAAGTTCTTC
CASSQSGRVLVDKFF
>TRBD2|many|TRBV7-6|TRBJ2-7
TGTGCCAGCAGCCCAGGACTAGCTTTCGAGCAGTACTTC
CASSPGLAFEQYF
>.|many|TRBV5-4|TRBJ2-2
TGTGCCAGCAGCTTGGACAGCCGCGGCACCGGGGAGCTGTTTTTT
CASSLDSRGTGELFF
>.|.|TRBV20-1|TRBJ2-1
TGCAGTGCTATCCCTCCGACAGCCACATCGCAGTTCTTC
CSAIPPTATSQFF
>.|few|TRBV27|TRBJ2-7
TGTGCCAGCAGTTTATGGGGGGCGAGGAACGAGCAGTACTTC
CASSLWGARNEQYF
>TRBD2|few|TRBV29-1|TRBJ2-1
TGCAGCGTTGTGGGGTCGGGAGGGCCTTTAGATGAGCAGTTCTTC
CSVVGSGGPLDEQFF
>.|many|TRBV12-3/TRBV12-4|TRBJ2-3
TGTGCCAGCAGTTTTGGGGGGCTAACGGGCACAGATACGCAGTATTTT
CASSFGGLTGTDTQYF
>.|.|TRBV2|TRBJ2-3
TGTGCCAGCAGTGGGGTGACAGCCACAGATACGCAGTATTTT
CASSGVTATDTQYF
>TRBD2|many|TRBV7-2|TRBJ2-1
TGTGCCAGCAGTCGAGGACTAGGAACATTCAATGAGCAGTTCTTC
CASSRGLGTFNEQFF
>TRBD1|many|TRBV12-5|TRBJ1-5
TGTGCTAGTGGCCCCGGGACAGGGGGTAATCAGCCCCAGCATTTT
CASGPGTGGNQPQHF
>.|.|TRBV25-1|TRBJ1-3
TGTGCCAGCAGTGTGAAAGGCCCCCGCTCTGGAAACACCATATATTTT
CASSVKGPRSGNTIYF
>.|.|TRBV28|TRBJ2-1
TGTGCCAGCGGACAGAGCTCCTACAATGAGCAGTTCTTC
CASGQSSYNEQFF
>.|.|TRBV6-9|TRBJ1-3
TGTGCCAGCAGTTCCCGACGGGGCGGCTCTGAAAATACCATATATTTT
CASSSRRGGSENTIYF
>.|many|TRBV12-3/TRBV12-4|TRBJ2-1
TGTGCCAGCAGTTTAGTTACCGGACGCAGCTCCTACAATGAGCAGTTCTTC
CASSLVTGRSSYNEQFF
>.|many|TRBV19|TRBJ1-2
TGTGCCAGTACCTCGGCTGGATATGGCTACACCTTC
CASTSAGYGYTF